The next 18 T cell receptor beta chains were all read from a single sample in a study of blood T cell repertoires in COVID-19. The repertoire was sequenced with immunoSEQ multiplex PCR; TCRdb's copy has only in-frame clones and lacks some. The repertoire holds about 250,000 clones, with roughly four fifths as singletons. Material for sequencing was PBMCs or T cells enriched from blood (not recorded which). Receptor source: a woman in her thirties or forties who had been exposed to COVID-19.

The gene calls are TRBV3-1 (or the pseudogene TRBV3-2) and TRBJ1-2, with D unclear. The CDR3 loop spans 14 amino acids. V lost 5 bases to trimming and J lost 2 bases, with 12 bases between them. CDR1 and CDR2 (germline): LGHDT, YNNKEL (reference sequence). The CDR3 reads CASSREFSNYGYTF. CDR3 nucleotide sequence: TGTGCCAGCAGCAGGGAGTTTTCCAACTATGGCTACACCTTC.

The rearrangement uses TRBV10-3 and TRBJ1-2; tentatively, D is TRBD1 (5 bases). The length of the CDR3 is 15 residues. Trimming removed 2 bases from V and 8 bases from J, with 18 bases in between. CDR1 is ENHRY, CDR2 SYGVKD, per germline. The CDR3 region is CAISEAGPPKRGYTF. The DNA for the CDR3 is TGTGCCATCAGTGAGGCAGGGCCTCCCAAACGGGGCTACACCTTC.

The V gene is TRBV2, the J gene TRBJ1-1; 9 positions match TRBD1. V lost 6 bases to trimming and J lost 4 bases; unmatched junction nucleotides: 0. The germline V gene encodes CDR1 SNHLY and CDR2 FYNNEI. The CDR3 contains 12 residues. Here the CDR3 DNA reads TGTGCCAGCAGGGACAGGGGCACTGAAGCTTTCTTT. The encoded protein is CASRDRGTEAFF.

The genes are TRBV7-2 and TRBJ1-1, with D possibly TRBD1 on 6 matching bases. Trimming took 4 bases from V and 6 from J, leaving 15 bases between them. CDR1 and CDR2 (germline): SGHTA, FQGNSA. The CDR3 length is 14 residues. Written as DNA, the CDR3 is TGTGCCAGCAGCTGGGACAACGGGGGGTCTGAAGCTTTCTTT. Its protein product is CASSWDNGGSEAFF.

The V call is TRBV13, the J call TRBJ1-3; 8 nucleotides match TRBD1. Germline loops: CDR1 PRHDT, CDR2 FYEKMQ (reference sequence). V was clipped by 6 bases and J by 3 bases; unmatched bases: 7. This CDR3 comprises 15 residues. The CDR3 protein is CASRNAGTGGNTIYF. The CDR3 DNA reads TGTGCCAGCAGAAACGCTGGGACAGGTGGAAACACCATATATTTT.

The CDR3 nucleotides read TGTGCCAGCAGCCCCTCAGCCGGGAGCACTGAAGCTTTCTTT. This translates into CASSPSAGSTEAFF. The chain is built from TRBV3-1 (or the pseudogene TRBV3-2) and TRBJ1-1; D gene ambiguous. Germline V gives CDR1 LGHDT, CDR2 YNNKEL (reference sequence). The CDR3 totals 14 residues. Trimming cost V 4 bases and J 4 bases, with 13 bases left between them.

The V call is TRBV11-2, the J call TRBJ1-1; D gene ambiguous. Trimming pared 3 bases from V and 1 base from J, leaving 6 bases between. CDR1 SGHAT and CDR2 FQNNGV come from the germline V gene. This CDR3 is 13 amino acids long. The CDR3 region is CASSFHTNTEAFF. CDR3 nucleotides: TGTGCCAGCAGCTTCCACACGAACACTGAAGCTTTCTTT.

V and J are TRBV18 and TRBJ2-5; weak D call: TRBD2 (5 bases). V lost 3 bases and J lost 9, with 11 bases in between. Germline CDR1 reads KGHSH; CDR2 reads LQKENI. The CDR3 runs to 12 residues. Written as DNA, the CDR3 is TGTGCCAGCTCACCCACGGAGGATGCCCAGTACTTC. It specifies CASSPTEDAQYF.

This sequence joins TRBV7-2 and TRBJ2-2; D might be TRBD2 (6 bases). The germline gives CDR1 SGHTA, CDR2 FQGNSA. The CDR3 loop spans 16 amino acids. V was trimmed by 5 bases and J by 3 bases, leaving 16 bases between them. The CDR3 DNA reads TGTGCCAGCAGCCTCTATAATGGGGGGTACACCGGGGAGCTGTTTTTT. It yields the protein CASSLYNGGYTGELFF.

This rearrangement joins TRBV4-1 to TRBJ2-1; D is possibly TRBD2 (6 bases). The CDR3 contains 16 residues. V was cut by 1 base and J by 0 bases, with 10 bases left in between. Germline values: CDR1 MGHRA, CDR2 YSYEKL. CDR3 in amino acids: CASSQGLAHSYNEQFF. The CDR3 DNA reads TGCGCCAGCAGCCAAGGGCTAGCGCACTCCTACAATGAGCAGTTCTTC.

The chain combines TRBV5-6 with TRBJ1-4; D may be TRBD1 (6 bases). The CDR3 has 14 amino acids. In germline, CDR1 is SGHDT, CDR2 YYEEEE. Trimming took off 2 bases at V and 7 bases at J, with 12 bases between the two ends. The CDR3 region has the DNA TGTGCCAGCAGCTTTCGGGACATTAGTGAAAAACTGTTTTTT. It is translated as CASSFRDISEKLFF.

The chain employs TRBV6-5 and TRBJ2-5; 10 nucleotides align to TRBD2. The ends lost 8 bases at V and 1 base at J; junction bases unmatched: 7. This CDR3 comprises 15 residues. Germline CDR1 is MNHEY and CDR2 is SVGAGI. CDR3 amino acids: CASGVAGGVQETQYF. CDR3 nucleotide sequence: TGTGCCAGCGGGGTAGCGGGGGGCGTCCAAGAGACCCAGTACTTC.

The chain has TRBV9 and TRBJ1-1; D gene uncertain. The CDR3 has 12 amino acids. Germline V CDR1 and CDR2: SGDLS, YYNGEE. The V and J ends lost 0 bases and 2 bases respectively, with 2 bases between them. The CDR3, as DNA: TGTGCCAGCAGCGTAGCTAACACTGAAGCTTTCTTT. Translating it yields CASSVANTEAFF.

The rearrangement uses TRBV19 and TRBJ2-1, with TRBD2 matching over 10 bases. The germline V gene encodes CDR1 LNHDA and CDR2 SQIVND (reference sequence). After removal of 5 bases from V and 9 bases from J, the junction contained 16 bases not matched to a gene. This CDR3 contains 17 residues. Written as DNA, the CDR3 is TGTGCCAGTAGTTCCCGGGTAGCGGGGGGCCGGAGGGGTGAGCAGTTCTTC. It yields the protein CASSSRVAGGRRGEQFF.

The J gene is TRBJ2-6, the V gene TRBV7-2; D gene unclear. Per germline, CDR1 SGHTA and CDR2 FQGNSA. The CDR3 is made up of 15 amino acids. V lost 5 bases and J 4 bases, leaving 12 bases between the germline ends. CDR3 region: CASSPRSLGANVLTF. CDR3 sequence (DNA): TGTGCCAGCAGCCCGAGGTCCCTGGGGGCCAACGTCCTGACTTTC.

This sequence joins TRBV19 and TRBJ2-5, with TRBD2 matching 7 bases. With 5 bases clipped from V and 5 bases from J, the junction kept 2 bases outside the gene matches. The length of the CDR3 is 12 residues. The germline gives CDR1 LNHDA, CDR2 SQIVND (reference sequence). CDR3 nucleotide sequence: TGTGCCAGTAGTCCCGGGAGGGAGACCCAGTACTTC. Its protein is CASSPGRETQYF.

The chain recombines TRBV6-5 with TRBJ1-6, with TRBD1 matching over 8 bases. CDR3 length: 14 amino acids. Unmatched junction bases numbered 3, after V lost 6 bases and J lost 5 bases. In germline, CDR1 is MNHEY, CDR2 SVGAGI. This CDR3 is CASSRTGNNSPLHF. The CDR3 region has the DNA TGTGCCAGCAGCCGGACAGGGAATAATTCACCCCTCCACTTT.

This clone has more than one count but fewer than ten. The chain carries TRBV7-2 and TRBJ1-2, with D possibly TRBD1 on 5 matching bases. The ends were cut back, 1 base at V and 4 bases at J, with 13 bases in the middle. This CDR3 has 15 amino acids. CDR1 and CDR2 (germline): SGHTA, FQGNSA. The CDR3 here is CASSLGQGKGYGYTF. The CDR3 nucleotides are TGTGCCAGCAGCTTAGGTCAGGGAAAGGGCTATGGCTACACCTTC.